Listed below are T cell receptor beta chains from one sample, sequenced in a study of somatic mutations in cytotoxic T cells in rheumatoid arthritis. Repertoires were generated with immunoSEQ multiplex PCR, while TCRdb's copy carries only in-frame clones and drops some. The data contain about 12,000 clones, roughly three quarters of them singletons. Sample: CD8+ T cells sorted from blood. These receptors all come from a man aged 50 to 60 in good health. The CDR3 runs from the conserved cysteine through the conserved F or W. A D gene is named only where the DNA matches it firmly. A clone size is listed for some rows: how often the clone was seen (once, few, many), or a class if it is expanded.

cdr3_nt,cdr3_aa,j_call,clone_size,d_call,v_call
TGTGCCAGCAGCTTAATCGGGGTTCACACCGGGGAGCTGTTTTTT,CASSLIGVHTGELFF,TRBJ2-2,large,-,TRBV7-9
TGTGCCAGCAGGGGAAATTCACCCCTCCACTTT,CASRGNSPLHF,TRBJ1-6,-,-,TRBV6-5
TGCGCCAGCAGCCAAAAACTAGCGGGGGGGGCAACCCACAATGAGCAGTTCTTC,CASSQKLAGGATHNEQFF,TRBJ2-1,-,TRBD2,TRBV4-1
TGCAGCGTTGACAGGGGGGGCACTGAAGCTTTCTTT,CSVDRGGTEAFF,TRBJ1-1,-,TRBD1,TRBV29-1
TGTGCCAGCAGCTTCCTGGACAGCTTCTACGAGCAGTACTTC,CASSFLDSFYEQYF,TRBJ2-7,-,-,TRBV7-2
TGTGCCAGCAGAGTGACAGGGGACACCACTGAAGCTTTCTTT,CASRVTGDTTEAFF,TRBJ1-1,-,TRBD1,TRBV27
TGCGCCAGCAGCTTCGCCTACGAGCAGTACTTC,CASSFAYEQYF,TRBJ2-7,-,-,TRBV5-1
TGTGCCAGCAGCCTCTGGGCAGCCGGATCCTCCTACGAGCAGTACTTC,CASSLWAAGSSYEQYF,TRBJ2-7,-,-,TRBV11-3
TGTGCCAGCAGCACCTCACTAGCGGATTACGAGCAGTACTTC,CASSTSLADYEQYF,TRBJ2-7,-,TRBD2,TRBV27
TGTGCCAGCAGTTTATCAGGGGGGGGAAAAAACATTCAGTACTTC,CASSLSGGGKNIQYF,TRBJ2-4,-,-,TRBV27